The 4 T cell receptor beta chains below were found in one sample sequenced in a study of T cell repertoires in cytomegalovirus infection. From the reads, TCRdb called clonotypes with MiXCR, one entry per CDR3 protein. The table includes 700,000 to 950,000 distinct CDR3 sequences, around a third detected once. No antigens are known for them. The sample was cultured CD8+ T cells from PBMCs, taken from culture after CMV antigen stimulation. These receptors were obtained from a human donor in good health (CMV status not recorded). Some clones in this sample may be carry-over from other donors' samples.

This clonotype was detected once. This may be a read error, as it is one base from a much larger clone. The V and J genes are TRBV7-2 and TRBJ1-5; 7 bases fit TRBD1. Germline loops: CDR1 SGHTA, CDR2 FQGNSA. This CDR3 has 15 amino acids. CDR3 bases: TGTGCCAACAGCTTAGCCGACAGGGCAGGTCAGCCCCAGCATTTT. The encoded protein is CANSLADRAGQPQHF.

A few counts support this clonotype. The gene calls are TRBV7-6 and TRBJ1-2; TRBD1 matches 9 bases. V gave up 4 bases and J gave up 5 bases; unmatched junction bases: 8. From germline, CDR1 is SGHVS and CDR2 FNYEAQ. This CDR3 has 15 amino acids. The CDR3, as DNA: TGTGCCAGCAGCTCCCCGGACAGGGGAGAGTATGGCTACACCTTC. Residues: CASSSPDRGEYGYTF.

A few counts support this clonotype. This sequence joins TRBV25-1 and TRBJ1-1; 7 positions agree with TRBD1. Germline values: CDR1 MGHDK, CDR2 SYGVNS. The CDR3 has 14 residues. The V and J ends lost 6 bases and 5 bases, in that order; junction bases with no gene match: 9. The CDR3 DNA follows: TGTGCCAGCAGGGAAGACAGGGTGGGTACTGAAGCTTTCTTT. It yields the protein CASREDRVGTEAFF.

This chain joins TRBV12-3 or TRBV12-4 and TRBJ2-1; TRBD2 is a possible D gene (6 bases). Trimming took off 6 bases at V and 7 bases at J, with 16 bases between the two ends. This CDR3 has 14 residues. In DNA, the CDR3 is TGTGCCAGCAGCACCGGTGGGGGGAATAATGAGCAGTTCTTC. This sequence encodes CASSTGGGNNEQFF.